Each of the 12 T cell receptor beta chains below was sequenced from the same sample in a study of T-cell memory formation after mild COVID-19. TCRdb re-called the 5' RACE reads through MiXCR, storing one row per CDR3 protein. Of hundreds of thousands of distinct CDR3 sequences in the sample, about 18% were seen once. The source material was PBMCs or a T cell subset sorted from them (not recorded which). These receptors all stem from an adult woman who had mild COVID-19 (a few samples of this study predate the infection). Cell type and time point are not known.

The table lists this clonotype with a few counts. The chain employs TRBV12-3 or TRBV12-4 and TRBJ2-5; TRBD1 aligns across 7 bases. J gave up 4 bases and V 6 bases, and 5 bases lay outside the gene matches. This CDR3 is 13 amino acids long. The CDR3 DNA reads as TGTGCCAGCAGGAACAGGGGTTTAGAGACCCAGTACTTC. As protein: CASRNRGLETQYF.

The V call is TRBV7-9, the J call TRBJ2-1; 12 nucleotides agree with TRBD2. The CDR3 runs to 17 residues. CDR1 and CDR2 from the germline V gene are SEHNR and FQNEAQ (reference sequence). V was pared by 5 bases and J by 4 bases, with 9 bases of the junction left unmatched. CDR3 DNA sequence: TGTGCCAGCAGCAATAAGGCCGGGACTAGCGGGTACAATGAGCAGTTCTTC. Encoded protein: CASSNKAGTSGYNEQFF.

This clonotype turned up a few times. The chain links TRBV3-1 to TRBJ2-3, with D possibly matching TRBD2 (7 bases). This CDR3 region has 16 residues. V was shortened by 2 bases and J by 3 bases, with 15 bases between the two germline ends. Germline V gives CDR1 LGHDT, CDR2 YNNKEL (reference sequence). The CDR3 loop is CASSQRAGARTDTQYF. CDR3 nucleotide sequence: TGTGCCAGCAGCCAAAGGGCGGGGGCCCGAACAGATACGCAGTATTTT.

The V call is TRBV2, the J call TRBJ2-2, with D tentatively TRBD1 or TRBD2 (5 bases each). Trimming stripped 1 base from V and 0 bases from J, with 24 bases between. Germline-derived CDR1 and CDR2 are SNHLY and FYNNEI. CDR3 length equals 21 residues. The CDR3 protein is CASSEVSSRASGHPNTGELFF. The CDR3 DNA is TGTGCCAGCAGTGAAGTCTCGTCCCGAGCAAGCGGACACCCGAACACCGGGGAGCTGTTTTTT.

The gene calls are TRBV29-1 and TRBJ2-7, with 9 bases fitting TRBD1. Trimming removed 6 bases from V and 7 bases from J; junction bases left unmatched: 7. From germline, CDR1 is SQVTM and CDR2 ANQGSEA. The CDR3 spans 12 residues. The CDR3 sequence is CSVTGGAGEQYF. CDR3 in DNA: TGCAGCGTAACAGGGGGCGCGGGGGAGCAGTACTTC.

This chain joins TRBV20-1 and TRBJ2-1; D remains unclear. The germline V gene encodes CDR1 DFQATT and CDR2 SNEGSKA (reference sequence). V gave up 7 bases and J gave up 10 bases, with 14 bases separating them. The CDR3 has 11 residues. CDR3 in amino acids: CSGSPGQEQFF. CDR3 DNA sequence: TGCAGTGGGTCTCCGGGCCAAGAGCAGTTCTTC.

The chain joins TRBV11-2 to TRBJ2-5; 12 positions agree with TRBD2. Germline V gives CDR1 SGHAT, CDR2 FQNNGV. This CDR3 has 16 amino acids. Losses at the gene ends were 6 bases for V and 4 bases for J; bases not matched to a gene: 9. CDR3 protein: CASSRTSGGSRETQYF. Here the CDR3 DNA reads TGTGCCAGCAGTCGTACTAGCGGGGGGTCCCGAGAGACCCAGTACTTC.

This clonotype was seen a few times. This rearrangement joins TRBV7-9 to TRBJ2-1; the match to TRBD2 covers 7 bases. Losses at the gene ends were 2 bases for V and 5 bases for J; bases not matched to a gene: 9. Per the germline V gene, CDR1 is SEHNR and CDR2 is FQNEAQ (reference sequence). CDR3 length: 16 residues. CDR3 in DNA: TGTGCCAGCAGCTTATTCGGGGCGGGGGACCACAATGAGCAGTTCTTC. This translates into CASSLFGAGDHNEQFF.

The gene calls are TRBV2 and TRBJ2-7; TRBD2 aligns across 10 bases. The CDR3 runs 15 residues. Trimming took 7 bases from V and 5 from J; bases not matched to a gene: 11. The germline V gene has CDR1 SNHLY and CDR2 FYNNEI. CDR3 DNA: TGTGCCAGCAAACGCTCGGAGCTAGCGGGAGACGAGCAGTACTTC. It is translated as CASKRSELAGDEQYF.

This clonotype was picked up one time. The genes are TRBV27 and TRBJ2-7, with D possibly matching TRBD1 (6 bases). This CDR3 is 15 amino acids long. The germline V gene has CDR1 MNHEY and CDR2 SMNVEV (reference sequence). V lost 4 bases, J lost 2 bases, and 15 bases lay in between. The CDR3 spells CASSSPATGPYEQYF. CDR3 DNA sequence: TGTGCCAGCAGTTCCCCCGCTACAGGGCCCTACGAGCAGTACTTC.

This clonotype showed up just a few times. The chain employs TRBV2 and TRBJ2-7; the D gene is possibly TRBD2 (6 bases). The V gene lost 5 bases and the J gene lost 0 bases, with 8 bases spanning the gap. The CDR3 is made up of 13 amino acids. The germline CDR1 and CDR2 sequences are SNHLY and FYNNEI. Here the CDR3 DNA reads TGTGCCAGCAGTACGGGAGTCTCCTACGAGCAGTACTTC. Translating it yields CASSTGVSYEQYF.

The sample holds a few counts of this clonotype. The chain joins TRBV7-9 to TRBJ1-2; D perhaps matches TRBD1 (5 bases). This CDR3 has 15 amino acids. Germline loops: CDR1 SEHNR, CDR2 FQNEAQ (reference sequence). Trimming cost V 4 bases and J 4 bases, with 16 bases left between them. For the CDR3, the DNA is TGTGCCAGCAGCTCGTCCGACAGACTTATCTATGGCTACACCTTC. This gives the protein CASSSSDRLIYGYTF.